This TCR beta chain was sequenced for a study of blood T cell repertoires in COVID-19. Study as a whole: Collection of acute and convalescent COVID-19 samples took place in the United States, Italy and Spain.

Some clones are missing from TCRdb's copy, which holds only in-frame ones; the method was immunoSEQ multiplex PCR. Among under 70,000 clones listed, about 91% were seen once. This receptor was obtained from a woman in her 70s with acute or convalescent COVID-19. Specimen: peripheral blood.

CDR3 amino acids: CASSLGGTGYGYTF. As DNA, the CDR3 is TGTGCCAGCAGTTTGGGCGGGACAGGCTATGGCTACACCTTC. This chain links TRBV28 with TRBJ1-2, with TRBD1 matching over 8 bases. Losses at the gene ends were 3 bases for V and 4 bases for J; bases not matched to a gene: 4. CDR1 MDHEN and CDR2 SYDVKM come from the germline V gene. This CDR3 is 14 amino acids long.